This TCR beta chain came from a study of beta chain features in type 1 diabetes. As for the study in general: All samples combined gave over 100 million sorted cells for examination. Notes on the study in general: Short templates might get an advantage during PCR, and this would be equal in patients and controls.

Expressed TCRB transcripts were sequenced, since all the RNA that had been isolated was reverse transcribed. Only in-frame clones appear in the TCRdb table, and some are missing; sequencing was by immunoSEQ multiplex PCR. The repertoire has 150,000 to 180,000 clones, 11% of them found once; the top ten carry roughly 2%. The V segment lost 4 bases and the J segment 4 bases; nucleotides outside the gene matches: 5. Germline V lookup: CDR1 SGHRS, CDR2 YFSETQ. This CDR3 comprises 13 residues. This clone was observed a handful of times. Its matching antigen is unknown. Sequenced: central memory CD4+ T cells from blood. The receptor was isolated from a man aged 18 to 29 in good health. The chain carries TRBV5-1 and TRBJ2-7, with 7 nucleotides matching TRBD1. The CDR3 spells CASSPDRAYEQYF. In nucleotides, the CDR3 is TGCGCCAGCAGCCCCGACAGGGCTTACGAGCAGTACTTC.